This T cell receptor (beta chain) derives from a study of blood T cell repertoires in COVID-19. Original processing methods: Nucleated cell number was recorded as an estimate derived from reference gene primer amplification. Profiling relied on immunoSEQ multiplex PCR, and the TCRdb table lists in-frame clones only, not all of them. For V, J and clone size, that table is used; D and trimming come from the DNA. The sample has tens of thousands of clones, about 90% seen once. This clone has more than one count but fewer than ten. The TCR originated in a woman between 45 and 60 years old in a cohort sampled during active COVID-19. Sample: peripheral blood.

The CDR3 DNA sequence: TGTGCCAGCAGCTTGACTGCAAACACCATATATTTT. Translation gives CASSLTANTIYF. This chain uses TRBV5-6 with TRBJ1-3; unclear D gene. The CDR3 is 12 residues long. Germline V gives CDR1 SGHDT, CDR2 YYEEEE. The V gene lost 1 base and the J gene lost 6 bases, with 5 bases spanning the gap.